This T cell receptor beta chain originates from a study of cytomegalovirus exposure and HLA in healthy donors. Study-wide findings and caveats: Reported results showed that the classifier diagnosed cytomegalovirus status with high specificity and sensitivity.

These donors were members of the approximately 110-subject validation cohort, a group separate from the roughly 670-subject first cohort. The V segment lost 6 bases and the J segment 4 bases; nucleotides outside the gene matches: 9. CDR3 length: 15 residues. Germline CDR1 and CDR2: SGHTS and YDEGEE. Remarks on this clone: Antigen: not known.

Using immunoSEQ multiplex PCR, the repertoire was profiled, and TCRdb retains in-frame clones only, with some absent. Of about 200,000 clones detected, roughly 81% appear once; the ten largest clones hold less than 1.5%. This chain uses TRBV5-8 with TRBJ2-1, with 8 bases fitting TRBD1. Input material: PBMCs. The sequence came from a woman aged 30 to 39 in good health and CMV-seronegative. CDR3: CASTIAGGWYNEQFF. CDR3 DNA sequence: TGTGCCAGCACCATCGCAGGGGGCTGGTACAATGAGCAGTTCTTC.